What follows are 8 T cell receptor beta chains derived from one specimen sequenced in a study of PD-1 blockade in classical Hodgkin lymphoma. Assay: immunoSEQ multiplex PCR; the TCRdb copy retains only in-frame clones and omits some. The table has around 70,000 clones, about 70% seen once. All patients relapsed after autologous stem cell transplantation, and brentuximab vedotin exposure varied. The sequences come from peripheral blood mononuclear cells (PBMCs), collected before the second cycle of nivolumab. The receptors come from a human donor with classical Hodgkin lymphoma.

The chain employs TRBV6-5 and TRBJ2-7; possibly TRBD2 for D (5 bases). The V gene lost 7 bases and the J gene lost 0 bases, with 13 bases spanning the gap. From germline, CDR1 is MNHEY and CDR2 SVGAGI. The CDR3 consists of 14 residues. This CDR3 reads CASMYPGSSYEQYF. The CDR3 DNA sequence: TGTGCCAGCATGTATCCGGGGAGCTCCTACGAGCAGTACTTC.

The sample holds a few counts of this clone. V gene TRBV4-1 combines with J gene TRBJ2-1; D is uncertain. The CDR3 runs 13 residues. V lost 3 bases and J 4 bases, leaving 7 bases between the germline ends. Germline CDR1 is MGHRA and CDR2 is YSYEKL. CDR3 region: CASSHVQYNEQFF. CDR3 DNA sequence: TGCGCCAGCAGCCACGTCCAATACAATGAGCAGTTCTTC.

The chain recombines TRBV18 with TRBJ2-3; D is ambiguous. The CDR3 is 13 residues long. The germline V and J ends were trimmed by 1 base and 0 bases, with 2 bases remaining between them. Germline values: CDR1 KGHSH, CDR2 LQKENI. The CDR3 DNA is TGTGCCAGCTCACCACTTAGCACAGATACGCAGTATTTT. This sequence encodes CASSPLSTDTQYF.

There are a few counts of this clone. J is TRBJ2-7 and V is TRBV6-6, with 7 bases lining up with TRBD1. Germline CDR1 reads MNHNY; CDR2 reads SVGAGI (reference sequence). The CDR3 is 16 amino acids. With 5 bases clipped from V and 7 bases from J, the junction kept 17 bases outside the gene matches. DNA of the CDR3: TGTGCCAGCAGTCCGACTGGGGACAGATACTACGAGGAGCAGTACTTC. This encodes CASSPTGDRYYEEQYF.

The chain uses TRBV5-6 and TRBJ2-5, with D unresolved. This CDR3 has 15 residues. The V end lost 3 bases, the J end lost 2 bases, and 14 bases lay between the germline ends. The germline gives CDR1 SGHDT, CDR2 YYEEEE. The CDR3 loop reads CASSSTWSRQETQYF. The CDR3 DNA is TGTGCCAGCAGCTCGACCTGGTCCCGTCAAGAGACCCAGTACTTC.

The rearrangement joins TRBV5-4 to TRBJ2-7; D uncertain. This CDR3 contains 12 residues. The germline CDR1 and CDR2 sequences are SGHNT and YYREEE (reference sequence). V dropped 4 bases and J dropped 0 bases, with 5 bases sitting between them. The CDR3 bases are TGTGCCAGCAGCCTCCACTCCTACGAGCAGTACTTC. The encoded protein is CASSLHSYEQYF.

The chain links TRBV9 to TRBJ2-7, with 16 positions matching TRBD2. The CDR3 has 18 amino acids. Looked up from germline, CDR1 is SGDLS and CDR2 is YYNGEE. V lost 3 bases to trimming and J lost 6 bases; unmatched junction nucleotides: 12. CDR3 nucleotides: TGTGCCAGCAGCGCAGATGCCGGGACTAGCGGGAGGGCCGCCGAGCAGTACTTC. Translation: CASSADAGTSGRAAEQYF.

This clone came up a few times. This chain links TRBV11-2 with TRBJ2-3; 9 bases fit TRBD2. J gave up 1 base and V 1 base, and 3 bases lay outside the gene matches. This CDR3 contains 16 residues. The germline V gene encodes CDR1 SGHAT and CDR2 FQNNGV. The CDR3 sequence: CASSLGGRAGTDTQYF. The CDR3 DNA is TGTGCCAGCAGCTTAGGCGGGAGGGCCGGCACAGATACGCAGTATTTT. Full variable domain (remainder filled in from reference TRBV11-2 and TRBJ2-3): EAGVAQSPRYKIIEKRQSVAFWCNPISGHATLYWYQQILGQGPKLLIQFQNNGVVDDSQLPKDRFSAERLKGVDSTLKIQPAKLEDSAVYLCASSLGGRAGTDTQYFGPGTRLTVL.